What follows are 2 T cell receptor beta chains derived from one specimen sequenced in a study of CD8+CD57+ T cells in acquired aplastic anemia. Only patients with CD8+CD57+ cell expansion on flow cytometry were chosen for sequencing. The template for TCR beta VDJ and CDR3 sequence profiling was genomic DNA. MiXCR, applied by TCRdb to the reads, yields one record per CDR3 protein. Among 170,000 or so distinct CDR3 sequences listed, around half were seen once. Sequencing used sorted CD4+, CD8+, or CD8+CD57+ T cells (not recorded which) from PBMCs. Every receptor here comes from a human donor with aplastic anemia.

There are many counts of this clonotype. The chain employs TRBV13 and TRBJ2-3; 8 bases align to TRBD2. The CDR3 runs 14 residues. From germline, CDR1 is PRHDT and CDR2 FYEKMQ (reference sequence). V gave up 5 bases and J gave up 4 bases; unmatched junction bases: 5. CDR3: CASSPRLAPDTQYF. The CDR3 bases are TGTGCCAGCAGCCCACGACTAGCGCCAGATACGCAGTATTTT.

The rearrangement joins TRBV7-6 to TRBJ2-5; no firm D call. Germline lookup yields CDR1 SGHVS and CDR2 FNYEAQ. Trimming removed 3 bases at V and 3 bases at J, with 8 bases between. The CDR3 loop spans 13 amino acids. The CDR3 bases are TGTGCCAGCAGCTTGGCCATGGAAGAGACCCAGTACTTC. This codes for CASSLAMEETQYF.